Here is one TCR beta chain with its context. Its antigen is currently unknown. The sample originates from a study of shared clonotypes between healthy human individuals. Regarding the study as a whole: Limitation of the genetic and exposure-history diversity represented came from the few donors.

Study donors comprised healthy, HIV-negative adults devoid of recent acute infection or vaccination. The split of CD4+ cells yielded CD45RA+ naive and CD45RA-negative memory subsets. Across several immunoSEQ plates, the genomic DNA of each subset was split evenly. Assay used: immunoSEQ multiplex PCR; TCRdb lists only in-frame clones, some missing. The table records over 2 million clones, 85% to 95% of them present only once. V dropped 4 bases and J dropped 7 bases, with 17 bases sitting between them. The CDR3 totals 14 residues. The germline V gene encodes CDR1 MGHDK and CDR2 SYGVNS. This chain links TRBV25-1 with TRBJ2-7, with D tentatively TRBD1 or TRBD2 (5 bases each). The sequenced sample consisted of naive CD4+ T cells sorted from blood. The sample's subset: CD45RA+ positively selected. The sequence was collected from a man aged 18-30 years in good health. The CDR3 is CASSGQGGTGEQYF. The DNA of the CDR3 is TGTGCCAGCAGTGGCCAGGGTGGGACGGGTGAGCAGTACTTC.